The clone carrying this TCR beta chain was detected only a few times. As yet, its antigen is unknown. This CDR3 has 14 residues. The germline V and J ends were trimmed by 8 bases and 5 bases, with 19 bases remaining between them. CDR1 and CDR2 (germline): LGHDT, YNNKEL (reference sequence). This specimen comes from a study of T cells in Graves' hyperthyroidism and ophthalmopathy. Points from the study as a whole: Expanded thyroid clonotypes (above 0.001) were mostly also found in blood.

What was amplified from RNA transcripts were TCR beta CDR3 regions. The primer set for the first-round RT-PCR of the TCR CDR3 was HTBI. TCRdb used MiXCR to reprocess the multiplex PCR reads, holding one entry per CDR3 protein. The sample yields hundreds of thousands of distinct CDR3 sequences, roughly 37% seen once. The chain uses TRBV3-1 and TRBJ2-7; no clear D. This clonotype was sampled from a man younger than 35 with Graves' hyperthyroidism. Sequencing input: blood. Here the CDR3 reads CASSRLPQGDEQYF. The DNA for the CDR3 is TGTGCCAGCTCCCGACTCCCGCAAGGCGACGAGCAGTACTTC.